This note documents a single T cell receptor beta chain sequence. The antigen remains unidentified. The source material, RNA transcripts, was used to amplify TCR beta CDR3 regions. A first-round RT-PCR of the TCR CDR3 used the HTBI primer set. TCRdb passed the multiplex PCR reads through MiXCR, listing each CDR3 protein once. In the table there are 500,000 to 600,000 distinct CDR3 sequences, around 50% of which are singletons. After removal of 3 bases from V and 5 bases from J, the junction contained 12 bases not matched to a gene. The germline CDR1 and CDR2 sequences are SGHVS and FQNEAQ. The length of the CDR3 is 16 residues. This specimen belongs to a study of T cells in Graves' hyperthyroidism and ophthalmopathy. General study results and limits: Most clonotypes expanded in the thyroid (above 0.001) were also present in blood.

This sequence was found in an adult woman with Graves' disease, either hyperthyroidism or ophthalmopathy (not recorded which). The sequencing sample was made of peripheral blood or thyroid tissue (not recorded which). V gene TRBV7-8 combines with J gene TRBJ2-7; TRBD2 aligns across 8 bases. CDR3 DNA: TGTGCCAGCAGCTTTACCCCCGGGACTAGGTTTCACGAGCAGTACTTC. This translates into CASSFTPGTRFHEQYF.